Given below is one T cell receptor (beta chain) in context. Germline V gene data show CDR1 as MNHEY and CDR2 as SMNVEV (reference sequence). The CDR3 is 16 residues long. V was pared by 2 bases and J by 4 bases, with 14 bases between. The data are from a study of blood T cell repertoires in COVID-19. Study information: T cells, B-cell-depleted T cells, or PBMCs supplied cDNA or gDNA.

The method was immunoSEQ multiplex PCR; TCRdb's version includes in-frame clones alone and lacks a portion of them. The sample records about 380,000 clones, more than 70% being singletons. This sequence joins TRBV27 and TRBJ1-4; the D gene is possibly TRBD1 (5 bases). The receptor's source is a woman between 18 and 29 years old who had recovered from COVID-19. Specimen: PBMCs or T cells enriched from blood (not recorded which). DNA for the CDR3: TGTGCCAGCAGTTTAAAGGGTGACAGCCTTAATGAAAAACTGTTTTTT. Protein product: CASSLKGDSLNEKLFF.